The entry that follows covers one T cell receptor beta chain sequence. This entry is derived from a study of blood T cell repertoires in COVID-19. About the study: Nucleic acid was either cDNA or gDNA, and it came from T cells, B-cell-depleted T cells, or PBMCs.

In germline, CDR1 is LGHDT, CDR2 YNNKEL (reference sequence). V gave up 0 bases and J gave up 3 bases; unmatched junction bases: 7. This CDR3 contains 17 residues. Original methodology: It was from reference gene primer amplification that nucleated cell counts were estimated. The data were produced by immunoSEQ multiplex PCR, yet TCRdb's version contains in-frame clones alone and is incomplete. The V and J calls and clone size come from that table; D and trimming were worked out from the DNA. The sample includes about 180,000 clones, around 86% of them seen just once. Which cohort a participant joined came from the clinical history participants gave. Recovered participants had two consecutive negative NP/OP PCR tests, healthcare professional clearance, or symptom resolution.

Sequencing was carried out using PBMCs or T cells enriched from blood (not recorded which). V usage is TRBV3-1 (or the pseudogene TRBV3-2) and J usage is TRBJ2-3; TRBD2 agrees at 9 bases. The TCR was taken from a woman in her twenties or thirties who had recovered from COVID-19. CDR3 residues: CASSQDLAGMLTDTQYF. CDR3 sequence (DNA): TGTGCCAGCAGCCAAGATCTAGCGGGAATGTTGACAGATACGCAGTATTTT.